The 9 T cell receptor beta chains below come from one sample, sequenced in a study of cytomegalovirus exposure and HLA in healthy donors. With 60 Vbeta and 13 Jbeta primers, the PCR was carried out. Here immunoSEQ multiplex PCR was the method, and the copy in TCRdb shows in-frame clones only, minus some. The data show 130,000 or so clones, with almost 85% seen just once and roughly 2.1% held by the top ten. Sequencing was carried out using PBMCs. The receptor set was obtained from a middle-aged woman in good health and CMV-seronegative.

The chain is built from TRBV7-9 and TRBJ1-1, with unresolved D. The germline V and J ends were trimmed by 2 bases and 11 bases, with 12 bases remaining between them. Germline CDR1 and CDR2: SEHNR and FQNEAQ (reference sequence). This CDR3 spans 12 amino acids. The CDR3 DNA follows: TGTGCCAGCAGCTTATTGCCTGACAAGGCTTTCTTT. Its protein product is CASSLLPDKAFF.

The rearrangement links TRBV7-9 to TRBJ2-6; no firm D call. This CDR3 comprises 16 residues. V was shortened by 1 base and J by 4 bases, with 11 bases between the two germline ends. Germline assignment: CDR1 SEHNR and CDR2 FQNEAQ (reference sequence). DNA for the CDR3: TGTGCCAGCAGCTTAGGGCCCTCTTCCGGGGCCAACGTCCTGACTTTC. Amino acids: CASSLGPSSGANVLTF.

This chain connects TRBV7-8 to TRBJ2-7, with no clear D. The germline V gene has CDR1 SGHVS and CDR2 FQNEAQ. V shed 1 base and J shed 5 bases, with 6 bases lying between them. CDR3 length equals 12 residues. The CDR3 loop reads CASSLVIHEQYF. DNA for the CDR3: TGTGCCAGCAGCTTAGTAATCCACGAGCAGTACTTC.

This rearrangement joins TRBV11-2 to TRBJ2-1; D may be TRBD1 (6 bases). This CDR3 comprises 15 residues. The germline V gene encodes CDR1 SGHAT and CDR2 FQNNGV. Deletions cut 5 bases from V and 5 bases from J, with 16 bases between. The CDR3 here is CASSLQGSSDNEQFF. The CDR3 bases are TGTGCCAGCAGCCTCCAGGGGTCAAGCGACAATGAGCAGTTCTTC.

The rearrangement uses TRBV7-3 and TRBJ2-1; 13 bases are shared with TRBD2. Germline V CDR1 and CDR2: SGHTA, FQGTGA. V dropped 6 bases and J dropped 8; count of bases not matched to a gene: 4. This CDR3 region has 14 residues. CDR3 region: CASSWTSGSYEQFF. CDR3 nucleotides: TGTGCCAGCAGTTGGACTAGCGGGAGCTATGAGCAGTTCTTC.

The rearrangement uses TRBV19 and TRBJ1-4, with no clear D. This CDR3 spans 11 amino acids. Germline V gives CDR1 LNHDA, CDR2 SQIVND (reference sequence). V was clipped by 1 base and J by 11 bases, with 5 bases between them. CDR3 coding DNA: TGTGCCAGTAGTATAGGAGGGAAACTGTTTTTT. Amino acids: CASSIGGKLFF.

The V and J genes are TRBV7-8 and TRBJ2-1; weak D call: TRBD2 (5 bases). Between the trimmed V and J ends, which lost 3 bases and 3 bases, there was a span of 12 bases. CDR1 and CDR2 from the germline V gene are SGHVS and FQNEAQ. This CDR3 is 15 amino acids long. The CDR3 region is CASSFASGIYNEQFF. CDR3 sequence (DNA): TGTGCCAGCAGCTTTGCCAGCGGAATCTACAATGAGCAGTTCTTC.

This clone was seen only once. The CDR3 nucleotides are TGCGCCAGCAGCCAAAATGTGGGACAGGGGCAAACTGAGCAGTTCTTC. It translates to CASSQNVGQGQTEQFF. V gene TRBV4-3 combines with J gene TRBJ2-1; 10 bases are a match to TRBD1. The V gene end was trimmed by 2 bases and the J gene end by 9 bases; junction bases not matched to a gene: 10. CDR3 length: 16 residues. CDR1 and CDR2 from the germline V gene are LGHNA and YSLEER.

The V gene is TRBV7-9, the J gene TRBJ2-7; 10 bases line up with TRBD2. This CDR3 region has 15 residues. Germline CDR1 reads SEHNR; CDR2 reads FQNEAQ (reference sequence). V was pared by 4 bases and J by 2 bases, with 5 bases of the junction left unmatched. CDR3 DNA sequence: TGTGCCAGCAGCTATGGGACTAGCGATCCCTACGAGCAGTACTTC. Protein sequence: CASSYGTSDPYEQYF.